This T cell receptor beta chain is from a study of blood T cell repertoires in COVID-19. At the level of the study: Spain, Italy and the United States supplied samples that represented acute and convalescent COVID-19. Sample material is recorded as cDNA or gDNA derived from T cells, B-cell-depleted T cells, or PBMCs.

V gave up 5 bases and J gave up 1 base, with 12 bases separating them. The CDR3 extends over 14 amino acids. The germline V gene encodes CDR1 SGHRS and CDR2 YFSETQ. Original handling: Amplified reference gene primers provided the basis for estimating nucleated cell counts. Profiling relied on immunoSEQ multiplex PCR, and the TCRdb table lists in-frame clones only, not all of them. V and J calls and clone size are copied from that table; D and trimming were computed from the DNA. The table shows roughly 73,000 clones, with around 89% occurring only once. This receptor was identified in a human donor in a cohort sampled during active COVID-19. V and J are TRBV5-1 and TRBJ2-5; a possible D gene is TRBD2 (5 bases). Sequencing used peripheral blood. The CDR3 DNA reads TGCGCCAGCAGATCCAGCGGAGCCCAAGAGACCCAGTACTTC. Encoded protein: CASRSSGAQETQYF.